The rows below give T cell receptor beta chains drawn from one sample of a study of control samples from healthy donors and cancer patients. Assay: immunoSEQ multiplex PCR; the TCRdb copy retains only in-frame clones and omits some. The sample records some 100,000 clones, more than 75% being singletons. Sequenced input: blood. Source of these receptors: a woman in her 50s in good health. Each CDR3 is given with its conserved first and last residue. The D gene is left open where the match is weak. Rows may omit the clone size; those that give it use once, few, many or a size class.

>14|TRBJ2-7|.|.|TRBV6-2/TRBV6-3
TGTGCCAGCAGTTACTCAATACTACTCTACGAGCAGTACTTC
CASSYSILLYEQYF
>15|TRBJ2-1|few|TRBD2|TRBV6-4
TGTGCCAGCAGTGAATCCGGGACTAGCAGCAATGAGCAGTTCTTC
CASSESGTSSNEQFF
>13|TRBJ2-1|.|.|TRBV6-5
TGTGCCAGCAGTTACGGAGGGCACAATGAGCAGTTCTTC
CASSYGGHNEQFF
>21|TRBJ2-3|.|TRBD2|TRBV18
TGTGCCAGCTCACCACTGATACCTAGCGGGAGGGCCCAGGCCTGGCCTTATACGCAGTATTTT
CASSPLIPSGRAQAWPYTQYF
>16|TRBJ1-5|.|TRBD1|TRBV7-2
TGTGCCAGCAGCTTCGGGGCAGGGGGAAGCAATCAGCCCCAGCATTTT
CASSFGAGGSNQPQHF
>17|TRBJ2-2|once|.|TRBV9
TGTGCCAGCAGCGTAAGGGGGACACTCACGAACACCGGGGAGCTGTTTTTT
CASSVRGTLTNTGELFF
>13|TRBJ2-2|once|.|TRBV9
TGTGCCAGCAGCGGAACTATAACCGGGGAGCTGTTTTTT
CASSGTITGELFF
>14|TRBJ2-5|.|TRBD1|TRBV10-1
TGCGCCAGCAGTGGGGACAGGGGCCGCGAGACCCAGTACTTC
CASSGDRGRETQYF
>16|TRBJ2-5|.|.|TRBV5-6
TGTGCCAGCAGCTGGAGGGCAGGGGGTGCGCAAGAGACCCAGTACTTC
CASSWRAGGAQETQYF
>14|TRBJ1-4|.|.|TRBV11-2
TGTGCCAGCAGCCACCGGGCTGGAAGTGAAAAACTGTTTTTT
CASSHRAGSEKLFF
>15|TRBJ1-4|.|.|TRBV18
TGTGCCAGCTCACCACCGGAAAGGACGGCTGAAAAACTGTTTTTT
CASSPPERTAEKLFF
>12|TRBJ2-7|.|TRBD1|TRBV7-8
TGTGCCAGCACTGCAGGGGGAAAGGAGCAGTACTTC
CASTAGGKEQYF
>15|TRBJ1-3|.|.|TRBV3-1/TRBV3-2
TGTGCCAGCAGCCAAGAGGACTTTCCTGGAAACACCATATATTTT
CASSQEDFPGNTIYF
>17|TRBJ2-1|.|TRBD2|TRBV30
TGTGCCTGGCTTGGTGGCGGGGGGAAAAGCTCCTACAATGAGCAGTTCTTC
CAWLGGGGKSSYNEQFF
>15|TRBJ2-1|.|.|TRBV19
TGTGCCAGTAGTTCACGGGGGTCGGGGGACAATGAGCAGTTCTTC
CASSSRGSGDNEQFF
>12|TRBJ1-1|.|.|TRBV30
TGTGCCTGGAAGATGGGGAACACTGAAGCTTTCTTT
CAWKMGNTEAFF
>17|TRBJ2-6|.|TRBD1|TRBV18
TGTGCCAGCTCACCACAGACAGGGGGCTCTGGGGCCAACGTCCTGACTTTC
CASSPQTGGSGANVLTF
>17|TRBJ1-5|.|.|TRBV15
TGTGCCACCAGCAGATACCAGTCTCCATATAGCAATCAGCCCCAGCATTTT
CATSRYQSPYSNQPQHF
>15|TRBJ1-4|.|TRBD1|TRBV5-6
TGTGCCAGCAGCTTGGCCGACAGGGAGATTGAAAAACTGTTTTTT
CASSLADREIEKLFF
>14|TRBJ1-1|once|.|TRBV7-9
TGTGCCAGCGCGGGATTGGACGAAGGCACTGAAGCTTTCTTT
CASAGLDEGTEAFF
>14|TRBJ2-3|.|TRBD2|TRBV7-2
TGTGCCAGCAGCCCCGGGGGGGTCACAGATACGCAGTATTTT
CASSPGGVTDTQYF
>14|TRBJ1-5|.|.|TRBV6-5
TGTGCCAGCAGCGGGGGAACAAGCAATCAGCCCCAGCATTTT
CASSGGTSNQPQHF
>15|TRBJ2-2|.|.|TRBV5-1
TGCGCCAGCACCCCCCGAAGGGACGTAGGCGGGGAGCTGTTTTTT
CASTPRRDVGGELFF
>15|TRBJ2-7|.|.|TRBV5-1
TGCGCCAGCAGCCAAAATCTGGGCAGTCCCCACGAGCAGTACTTC
CASSQNLGSPHEQYF
>17|TRBJ1-3|once|.|TRBV7-8
TGTGCCAGCAGCTTATTGTCGACAGGCCTCTCTGGAAACACCATATATTTT
CASSLLSTGLSGNTIYF
>13|TRBJ1-1|.|TRBD1|TRBV7-9
TGTGCCAGCAGCCCAACAGGGGAGACTGAAGCTTTCTTT
CASSPTGETEAFF
>15|TRBJ2-6|.|.|TRBV9
TGTGCCAGCAGCCCCACCGGCACTGGGGCCAACGTCCTGACTTTC
CASSPTGTGANVLTF
>15|TRBJ2-3|.|TRBD2|TRBV28
TGTGCCAGCAGTTTGAGCGGGAGGGTCGGGGATACGCAGTATTTT
CASSLSGRVGDTQYF
>19|TRBJ1-1|.|.|TRBV5-1
TGCGCCAGCACCCCTCAATACTTTCAGGGGAGACCGTTCCCCACTGAAGCTTTCTTT
CASTPQYFQGRPFPTEAFF
>14|TRBJ2-5|.|.|TRBV18
TGTGCCAGCTCACCTCTTCTGGGTCAAGAGACCCAGTACTTC
CASSPLLGQETQYF
>13|TRBJ2-5|.|.|TRBV3-1/TRBV3-2
TGTGCCAGCAGCTACGGGGGCACTGAGACCCAGTACTTC
CASSYGGTETQYF
>16|TRBJ2-7|.|TRBD2|TRBV10-3
TGTGCCGCGCAGGGCCACGCGGGGGGCCTAACCTACGAGCAGTACTTC
CAAQGHAGGLTYEQYF
>15|TRBJ1-6|.|.|TRBV5-1
TGCGCCAGCAGCTTGGAGGGCTCTCTGGGTTCACCCCTCCACTTT
CASSLEGSLGSPLHF
>15|TRBJ1-3|.|.|TRBV4-1
TGCGCCAGCAGCCAAGGAAGGACCTCTGGAAACACCATATATTTT
CASSQGRTSGNTIYF
>13|TRBJ2-2|once|.|TRBV7-9
TGTGCCAGCAGCTTACGCAACACCGGGGAGCTGTTTTTT
CASSLRNTGELFF
>16|TRBJ2-2|.|TRBD1|TRBV5-1
TGCGCCAGCAGCGTAGGGACAGGGCCTTGGGCCGGGGAGCTGTTTTTT
CASSVGTGPWAGELFF
>18|TRBJ1-1|once|.|TRBV19
TGTGCCAGTAGTAGAAGGGGATTGGGGGCGGTGATGAACACTGAAGCTTTCTTT
CASSRRGLGAVMNTEAFF
>14|TRBJ2-3|.|TRBD2|TRBV6-2/TRBV6-3
TGTGCCAGCAGCCTCCGGGAGGCCACAGATACGCAGTATTTT
CASSLREATDTQYF
>15|TRBJ2-2|.|TRBD1|TRBV11-3
TGTGCCAGCAGCTCCGGGACAGGGGGCCCCGGGGAGCTGTTTTTT
CASSSGTGGPGELFF
>18|TRBJ2-6|.|.|TRBV11-2
TGTGCCAGCAGCTTAGATCGGCTGATAAGCTCTGGGGCCAACGTCCTGACTTTC
CASSLDRLISSGANVLTF
>13|TRBJ1-2|.|.|TRBV11-1
TGTGCCAGCAGCTTTACAGTGAACTATGGCTACACCTTC
CASSFTVNYGYTF